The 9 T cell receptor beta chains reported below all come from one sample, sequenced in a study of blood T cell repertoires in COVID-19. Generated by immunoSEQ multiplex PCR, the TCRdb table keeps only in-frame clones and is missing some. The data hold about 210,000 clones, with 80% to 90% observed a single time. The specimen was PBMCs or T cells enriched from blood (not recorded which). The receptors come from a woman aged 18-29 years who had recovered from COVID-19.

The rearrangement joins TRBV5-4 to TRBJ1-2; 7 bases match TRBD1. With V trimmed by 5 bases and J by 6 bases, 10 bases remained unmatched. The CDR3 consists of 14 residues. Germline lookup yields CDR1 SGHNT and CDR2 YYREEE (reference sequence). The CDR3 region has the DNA TGTGCCAGCAGACCTACAGGGGAATTGCATGGCTACACCTTC. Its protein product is CASRPTGELHGYTF. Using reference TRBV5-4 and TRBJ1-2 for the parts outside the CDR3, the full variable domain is ETGVTQSPTHLIKTRGQQVTLRCSSQSGHNTVSWYQQALGQGPQFIFQYYREEENGRGNFPPRFSGLQFPNYSSELNVNALELDDSALYLCASRPTGELHGYTFGSGTRLTVV.

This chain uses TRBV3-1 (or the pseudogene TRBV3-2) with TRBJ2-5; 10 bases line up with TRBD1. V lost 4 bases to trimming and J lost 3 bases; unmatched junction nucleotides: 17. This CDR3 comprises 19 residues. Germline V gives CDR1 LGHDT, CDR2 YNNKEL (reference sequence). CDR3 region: CASSPGTGERRSSKETQYF. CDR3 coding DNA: TGTGCCAGCAGCCCGGGGACAGGGGAAAGGCGTTCTTCTAAAGAGACCCAGTACTTC.

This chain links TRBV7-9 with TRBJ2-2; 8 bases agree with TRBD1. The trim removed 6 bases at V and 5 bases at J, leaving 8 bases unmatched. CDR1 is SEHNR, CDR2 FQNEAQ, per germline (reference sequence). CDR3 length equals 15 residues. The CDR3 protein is CASSLGQALTGELFF. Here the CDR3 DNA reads TGTGCCAGCAGTTTGGGACAGGCCCTAACCGGGGAGCTGTTTTTT.

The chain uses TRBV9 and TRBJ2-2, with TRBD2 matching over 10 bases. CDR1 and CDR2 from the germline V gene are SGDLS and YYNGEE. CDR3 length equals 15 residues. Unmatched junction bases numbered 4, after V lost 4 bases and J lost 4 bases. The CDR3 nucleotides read TGTGCCAGCAGCTTTAGCGGGGGGCTCACCGGGGAGCTGTTTTTT. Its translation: CASSFSGGLTGELFF.

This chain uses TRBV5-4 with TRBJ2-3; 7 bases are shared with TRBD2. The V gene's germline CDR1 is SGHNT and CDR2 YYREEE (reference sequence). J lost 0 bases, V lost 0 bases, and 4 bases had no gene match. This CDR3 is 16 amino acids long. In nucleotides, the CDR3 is TGTGCCAGCAGCTTGGGGGCTAGCGGTAGCACAGATACGCAGTATTTT. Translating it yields CASSLGASGSTDTQYF.

The CDR3 nucleotides are TGTGCCAGCAGTTACCTCACCGGGGAGCTGTTTTTT. Its protein product is CASSYLTGELFF. The rearrangement links TRBV6-6 to TRBJ2-2; D call uncertain. CDR1 and CDR2 (germline): MNHNY, SVGAGI (reference sequence). The CDR3 loop spans 12 amino acids. V was shortened by 2 bases and J by 4 bases, with 2 bases between the two germline ends.

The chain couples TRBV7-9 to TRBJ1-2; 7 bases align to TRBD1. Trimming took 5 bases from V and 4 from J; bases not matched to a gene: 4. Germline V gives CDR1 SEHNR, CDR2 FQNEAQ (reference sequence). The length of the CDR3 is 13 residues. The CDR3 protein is CASSPGQLYGYTF. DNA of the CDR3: TGTGCCAGCAGCCCGGGACAGCTCTATGGCTACACCTTC. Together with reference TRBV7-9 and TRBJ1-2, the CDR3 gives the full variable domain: DTGVSQNPRHKITKRGQNVTFRCDPISEHNRLYWYRQTLGQGPEFLTYFQNEAQLEKSRLLSDRFSAERPKGSFSTLEIQRTEQGDSAMYLCASSPGQLYGYTFGSGTRLTVV.

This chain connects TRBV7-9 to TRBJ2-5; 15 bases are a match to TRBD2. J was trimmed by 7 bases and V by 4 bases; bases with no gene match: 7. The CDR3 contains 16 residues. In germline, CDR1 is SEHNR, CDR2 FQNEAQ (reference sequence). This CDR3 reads CASSSRTSGGAGTQYF. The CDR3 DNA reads TGTGCCAGCAGCTCTCGGACTAGCGGGGGGGCTGGGACCCAGTACTTC. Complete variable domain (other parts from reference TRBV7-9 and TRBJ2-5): DTGVSQNPRHKITKRGQNVTFRCDPISEHNRLYWYRQTLGQGPEFLTYFQNEAQLEKSRLLSDRFSAERPKGSFSTLEIQRTEQGDSAMYLCASSSRTSGGAGTQYFGPGTRLLVL.

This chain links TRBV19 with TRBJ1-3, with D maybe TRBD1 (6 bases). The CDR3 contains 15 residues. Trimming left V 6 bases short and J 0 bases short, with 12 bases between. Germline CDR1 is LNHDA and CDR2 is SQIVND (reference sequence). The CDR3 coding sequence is TGTGCCAGTAGGAGACAGGCGAGCTCTGGAAACACCATATATTTT. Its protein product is CASRRQASSGNTIYF.